This paragraph reports one T cell receptor beta chain. It has no known antigen specificity. Qualities for individual bases were not recorded, and no much larger clone is one base off. The sample is drawn from a study of ipilimumab plus nivolumab after autologous stem cell transplantation (dated by TCRdb to about 2021). For context, the study as a whole: Trial patients received a median of 5 ipilimumab doses and roughly eight nivolumab doses. Both primary refractory and relapsed disease were represented in the DLBCL cohort, where 18-month progression-free survival was approximately 86% and 30%, respectively. Patients with high-risk diffuse large B cell lymphoma, mature T cell lymphoma, or multiple myeloma undergoing autologous transplant were enrolled in the trial. Around 40 patients made up the trial's intent-to-treat population. On the study overall, not on this receptor specifically: Combined checkpoint inhibition as post-transplant consolidation was concluded by the authors to appear tolerable. The authors stated that profiles of the T cell receptor repertoire, regulatory T cell phenotype and gut microbiota provided a biologic rationale for studying this approach further.

Libraries were made using the immunoSEQ multiplex PCR assay. Sourced from immuneACCESS, this table was stored by TCRdb with only in-frame sequences that have V and J called. A share of the clones is absent; for the studies checked, an unresolved V gene accounts for under half, and the remainder has no known explanation. The sample profile shows about 19,000 clones; roughly four fifths of them were found once. 6.5% to 7.5% of the sample is held by the ten biggest clonotypes. Checkpoint therapy began 14 to 28 days after autologous transplant, with ipilimumab given at 1 mg/kg intravenously on day 1 of selected weeks. Patients received nivolumab at 3 mg/kg intravenously on day 1 of weeks 1, 4, 7, 10, and every two weeks through week 26. Combined checkpoint inhibition with ipilimumab and nivolumab as consolidation after autologous stem cell transplantation was tested in a Phase Ib clinical trial. V ends up 5 bases short and J 8 bases short, with an unmatched junction base count of 14. Counted from cysteine to phenylalanine, this CDR3 has 15 amino acids. Only the CDR3 region is kept as DNA, spanning 45 bases read in frame from base 1. CDR1 SGHTS and CDR2 YDEGEE were looked up in the germline V gene.

The origin of this receptor is a male donor with diffuse large B-cell lymphoma. This chain joins TRBV5-8 to TRBJ1-1, with 8 bases matching TRBD1. Source: PBMCs, taken in a trial of ipilimumab plus nivolumab as post-transplant consolidation. The CDR3 reads CASSKERYRGTEAFF. The DNA sequence is as follows: TGTGCCAGCAGTAAGGAGCGCTACAGGGGGACGGAAGCTTTCTTT.